This T cell receptor beta chain originates from a study of cytomegalovirus exposure and HLA in healthy donors. Findings and caveats of the study: In a later analysis, compared with equally common non-associated chains, HLA-associated beta chains were more expanded.

Amplification used 60 Vbeta primers and 13 Jbeta primers. Method: immunoSEQ multiplex PCR; TCRdb's copy keeps in-frame clones and lacks some. The sample holds about 94,000 clones; around 73% are singletons and the top ten take about 0.71%. Comments on this clone: Its antigen is not identified.

The CDR3 has 15 residues. V lost 5 bases to trimming and J lost 2 bases, with 15 bases between them. CDR1 and CDR2 from the germline V gene are SEHNR and FQNEAQ (reference sequence). The receptor's source is a woman aged 60 to 75 in good health and CMV-seronegative. The sequencing input was PBMCs. This sequence joins TRBV7-9 and TRBJ2-5, with D perhaps matching TRBD1 (5 bases). CDR3: CASSALQGSQETQYF. The CDR3 bases are TGTGCCAGCAGCGCGCTTCAGGGAAGTCAAGAGACCCAGTACTTC.